This TCR beta chain was sequenced in a study of blood T cell repertoires in COVID-19. Under the authors' procedure: Amplification with reference gene primers provided the estimates of nucleated cell counts. The method was immunoSEQ multiplex PCR; TCRdb's version includes in-frame clones alone and lacks a portion of them. That table gives V, J and clone size, and the DNA gave D and trimming. The sample consists of 30,000 to 40,000 clones, nearly 90% of them appearing once. This CDR3 is 17 amino acids long. The V end was cut by 3 bases, the J end by 0 bases, with 15 bases between. Germline CDR1 is KGHSH and CDR2 is LQKENI.

Sequencing was done on a sample of peripheral blood. The TCR was taken from a human donor in a cohort sampled during active COVID-19. The chain carries TRBV18 and TRBJ1-3; D may be TRBD1 (6 bases). The CDR3 region has the DNA TGTGCCAGCTCACCTGGACAGAATATGATCTCTGGAAACACCATATATTTT. This encodes CASSPGQNMISGNTIYF. The full variable domain, completed using reference TRBV18 and TRBJ1-3, is NAGVMQNPRHLVRRRGQEARLRCSPMKGHSHVYWYRQLPEEGLKFMVYLQKENIIDESGMPKERFSAEFPKEGPSILRIQQVVRGDSAAYFCASSPGQNMISGNTIYFGEGSWLTVV.